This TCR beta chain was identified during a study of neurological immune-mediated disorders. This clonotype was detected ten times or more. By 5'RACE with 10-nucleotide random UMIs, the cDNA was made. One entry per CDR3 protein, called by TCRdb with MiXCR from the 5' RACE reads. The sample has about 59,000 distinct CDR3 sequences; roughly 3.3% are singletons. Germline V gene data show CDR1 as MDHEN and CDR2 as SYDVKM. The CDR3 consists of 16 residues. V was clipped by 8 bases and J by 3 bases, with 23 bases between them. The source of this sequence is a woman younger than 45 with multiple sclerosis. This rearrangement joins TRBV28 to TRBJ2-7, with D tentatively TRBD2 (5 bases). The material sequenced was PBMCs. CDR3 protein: CASYTGTGGSRYEQYF. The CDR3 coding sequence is TGTGCCAGCTATACGGGAACCGGCGGTAGCCGCTACGAGCAGTACTTC.